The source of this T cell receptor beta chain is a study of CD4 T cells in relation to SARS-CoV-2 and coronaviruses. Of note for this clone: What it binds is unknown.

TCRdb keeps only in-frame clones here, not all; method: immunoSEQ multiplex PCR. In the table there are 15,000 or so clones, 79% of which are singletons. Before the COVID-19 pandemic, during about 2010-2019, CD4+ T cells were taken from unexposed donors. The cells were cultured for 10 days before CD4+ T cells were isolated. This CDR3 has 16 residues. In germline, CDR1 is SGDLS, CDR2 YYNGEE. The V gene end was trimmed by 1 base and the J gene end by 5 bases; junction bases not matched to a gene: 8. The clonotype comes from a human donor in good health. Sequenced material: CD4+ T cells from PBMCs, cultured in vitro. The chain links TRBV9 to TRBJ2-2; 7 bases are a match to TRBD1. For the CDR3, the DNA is TGTGCCAGCAGCGTAACCGGGACAGTGCCGACCGGGGAGCTGTTTTTT. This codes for CASSVTGTVPTGELFF. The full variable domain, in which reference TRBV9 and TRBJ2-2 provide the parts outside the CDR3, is DSGVTQTPKHLITATGQRVTLRCSPRSGDLSVYWYQQSLDQGLQFLIQYYNGEERAKGNILERFSAQQFPDLHSELNLSSLELGDSALYFCASSVTGTVPTGELFFGEGSRLTVL.